This is a list of T cell receptor beta chains from one sample in a study of patients and donors after allogeneic stem cell transplantation. TCRdb re-derived calls from the RT-PCR reads in MiXCR, one entry per CDR3 protein. The table includes about 960,000 distinct CDR3 sequences, roughly 18% detected once. Source material: blood, either unsorted or a sorted T cell fraction (not recorded which). These receptors all stem from a human donor who was either an allogeneic HSCT recipient or a stem cell or donor lymphocyte infusion donor (not recorded which). It is not recorded whose cells these are; they may come from a transplant donor. Both conserved end residues are part of each CDR3. A D gene is named only where the DNA matches it firmly. Only part of the rows carry a size: once, few, many, or a class if the clone is expanded.

d_call j_call v_call clone_size cdr3_nt cdr3_aa
TRBD2 TRBJ2-1 TRBV7-6 NA TGTGCCAGCAGCCCTGTCGCGGGAGGTAATGAGCAGTTCTTC CASSPVAGGNEQFF
NA TRBJ2-3 TRBV20-1 once TGCAGTGCTAGAGCCACCCTTAGAGGGGATACGCAGTATTTT CSARATLRGDTQYF
TRBD2 TRBJ2-7 TRBV5-1 NA TGCGCCAGCAGCTTGGTCCGGGGGGTCAACGAGCAGTACTTC CASSLVRGVNEQYF
TRBD2 TRBJ2-1 TRBV7-3 NA TGTGCCAGCAGCTATAGCGGGAGGCAGAATGAGCAGTTCTTC CASSYSGRQNEQFF
TRBD1 TRBJ2-1 TRBV7-2 NA TGTGCCAGCAGCTTAAGACAGGGGCTGGGGGACAATGAGCAGTTCTTC CASSLRQGLGDNEQFF
NA TRBJ2-7 TRBV24-1 few TGTGCCACCAGCGGGATCTCCTACGAGCAGTACTTC CATSGISYEQYF
NA TRBJ2-1 TRBV4-3 few TGCGCCAGCAGCCAGTTTGGGACCTACAATGAGCAGTTCTTC CASSQFGTYNEQFF
NA TRBJ1-1 TRBV19 NA TGTGCCAGTAGTATGGATCAGCTGGGTAACACTGAAGCTTTCTTT CASSMDQLGNTEAFF
NA TRBJ2-2 TRBV20-1 few TGCAGTGCTAGACCCGCCGGGACCCCGAACACCGGGGAGCTGTTTTTT CSARPAGTPNTGELFF
NA TRBJ1-1 TRBV20-1 few TGCAGTGCCGTAACAAACCCAACCCGGAACACTGAAGCTTTCTTT CSAVTNPTRNTEAFF
NA TRBJ1-2 TRBV12-3/TRBV12-4 NA TGTGCCAGCAGTTTAGTCCCCCTCTATGGCTACACCTTC CASSLVPLYGYTF
NA TRBJ1-2 TRBV20-1 few TGCAGTGCTAGCCTTCGTGCGTATGGCTACACCTTC CSASLRAYGYTF
NA TRBJ1-6 TRBV25-1 few TGTGCCAGCAGGGAAGCGGGCAAGGGAGATAATTCACCCCTCCACTTT CASREAGKGDNSPLHF
TRBD1 TRBJ2-5 TRBV5-1 few TGCGCCAGCAGCAACCCTGGACAGGGGGTAGAGACCCAGTACTTC CASSNPGQGVETQYF
TRBD1 TRBJ2-2 TRBV6-1 NA TGTGCCAGCAGTCGCCGGACAGGGAAGACCGGGGAGCTGTTTTTT CASSRRTGKTGELFF
TRBD1 TRBJ2-7 TRBV6-1 NA TGTGCCAGCAGTCAGGGACAGGGCGTCTCCTACGAGCAGTACTTC CASSQGQGVSYEQYF
NA TRBJ2-4 TRBV7-8 NA TGTGCCAGCAGCCCCCATCTACAGGGTGTGGGCAAAAACATTCAGTACTTC CASSPHLQGVGKNIQYF
NA TRBJ1-1 TRBV11-2 NA TGTGCCAGCAGCACCATGACGAATTGGTACGAAGAAGCTTTCTTT CASSTMTNWYEEAFF
NA TRBJ1-1 TRBV5-1 few TGCGCCAGCCGAGGCACAGGGAGGCCTGAAGCTTTCTTT CASRGTGRPEAFF
NA TRBJ2-7 TRBV11-1 few TGTGCCAGCAGCTGGAGGGGAGCGGACTACGAGCAGTACTTC CASSWRGADYEQYF
NA TRBJ2-3 TRBV7-3 few TGTGCCAGCAGCTTAGGACAGAGAACAGGGCAATATTTT CASSLGQRTGQYF
NA TRBJ2-1 TRBV29-1 few TGCAGCGTTGAAGATGGGGACGGGAGAGACTCCTACAATGAGCAGTTCTTC CSVEDGDGRDSYNEQFF
TRBD1 TRBJ1-2 TRBV6-6 NA TGTGCCAGCGGACCGGGACAGTCGTATGGCTACACCTTC CASGPGQSYGYTF
NA TRBJ2-1 TRBV11-2 NA TGTGCCAGCAGTTCTAGGGCCCCTTACTCCGGCTCCTACAATGAGCAGTTCTTC CASSSRAPYSGSYNEQFF
NA TRBJ1-2 TRBV5-6 NA TGTGCCAGCAGCTTGGTAGATCAGGGTTGGGGCTACACCTTC CASSLVDQGWGYTF
NA TRBJ2-1 TRBV3-1 NA TGTGCCAGCAGCCAAGTAGCCGCGAAGGCCGCGTTCTTC CASSQVAAKAAFF
NA TRBJ2-2 TRBV11-2 NA TGTGCCAGCGACCCACCGGACAGGAACACCGGGGAGCTGTTTTTT CASDPPDRNTGELFF
TRBD1 TRBJ1-1 TRBV6-1 NA TGTGCCAGCAGTGAAGCAGCCCCGGGACAGGGGATCTTTTACACTGAAGCTTTCTTT CASSEAAPGQGIFYTEAFF
TRBD1 TRBJ2-2 TRBV11-1 NA TGTGCCAGCAGCTCCCCGAAGACAGGGACACCACTGGGGACCGGGGAGCTGTTTTTT CASSSPKTGTPLGTGELFF
NA TRBJ1-3 TRBV5-1 many TGCGCCAGCAGCTTGGATGGGGGAAACACCATATATTTT CASSLDGGNTIYF
NA TRBJ2-1 TRBV24-1 NA TGTGCCACCAGTGATTCGTGGGAAAGCTCCTACAATGAGCAGTTCTTC CATSDSWESSYNEQFF
NA TRBJ2-1 TRBV5-1 few TGCGCCAGCAGCTTGGGGACCGTGGCGGGGAATGAGCAGTTCTTC CASSLGTVAGNEQFF
TRBD2 TRBJ2-7 TRBV7-6 NA TGTGCCAGCAGCTTAAGAGCGGGAGGGCCCGGCGAGCAGTACTTC CASSLRAGGPGEQYF
TRBD1 TRBJ1-1 TRBV27 once TGTGCCAGCAGCCTCAGGACAGGGGAGGGGAACACTGAAGCTTTCTTT CASSLRTGEGNTEAFF
TRBD2 TRBJ2-1 TRBV5-1 many TGCGCCAGCAGCCCAGGACTAGCGGGAAACAATGAGCAGTTCTTC CASSPGLAGNNEQFF
NA TRBJ2-2 TRBV5-1 many TGTGCCAGCAGCTTAGCCACCGGGGAGCTGTTTTTT CASSLATGELFF
TRBD2 TRBJ2-1 TRBV7-3 NA TGTGCCAGCAGCCCCCATTCGCCTAGCGGGAGGAATGAGCAGTTCTTC CASSPHSPSGRNEQFF
TRBD2 TRBJ2-3 TRBV5-1 few TGCGCCAGCAGCTTTCCGGGACTAGCGGGATCAGATACGCAGTATTTT CASSFPGLAGSDTQYF
NA TRBJ1-1 TRBV21-1 few TGTGCCAGCAGCAAACGTGGAGGGTCGTACATGAACACTGAAGCTTTCTTT CASSKRGGSYMNTEAFF
NA TRBJ2-6 TRBV4-1 few TGCGCCAGCAGCCCCCTGGGCCTTGGGGGGGCCAACGTCCTGACTTTC CASSPLGLGGANVLTF
TRBD1 TRBJ1-1 TRBV12-3/TRBV12-4 NA TGTGCCAGCAGGGACGACAGGGGCACTGAAGCTTTCTTT CASRDDRGTEAFF
TRBD1 TRBJ1-2 TRBV6-1 NA TGTGCCAGCAGCCAATTCGGGACAGGGGAAAACTATGGCTACACCTTC CASSQFGTGENYGYTF
NA TRBJ2-6 TRBV24-1 NA TGTGCCACCAGTGACTCCCTCCTGACGGCCTCTGGGGCCAACGTCCTGACTTTC CATSDSLLTASGANVLTF
NA TRBJ1-2 TRBV5-6 NA TGTGCCAGCAGCCCTGGGACACGGGGAGTGTGGACCTTC CASSPGTRGVWTF